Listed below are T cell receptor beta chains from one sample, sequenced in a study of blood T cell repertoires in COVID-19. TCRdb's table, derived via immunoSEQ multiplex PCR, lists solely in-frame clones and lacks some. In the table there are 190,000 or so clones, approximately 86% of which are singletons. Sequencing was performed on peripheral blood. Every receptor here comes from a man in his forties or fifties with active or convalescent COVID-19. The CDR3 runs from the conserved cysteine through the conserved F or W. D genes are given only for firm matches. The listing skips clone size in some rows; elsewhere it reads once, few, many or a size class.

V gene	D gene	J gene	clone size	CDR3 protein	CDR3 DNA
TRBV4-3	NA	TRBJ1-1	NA	CASSQAIGGATEAFF	TGCGCCAGCAGCCAAGCAATAGGAGGCGCCACTGAAGCTTTCTTT
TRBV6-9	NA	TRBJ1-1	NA	CASNPPTVLSTEAFF	TGTGCCAGCAATCCCCCGACAGTTCTGAGCACTGAAGCTTTCTTT
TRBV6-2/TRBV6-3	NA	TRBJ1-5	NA	CASSYLDSLSNQPQHF	TGTGCCAGCAGTTACCTTGACAGTCTTAGCAATCAGCCCCAGCATTTT
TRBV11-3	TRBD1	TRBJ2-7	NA	CASSLQGALTYEQYF	TGTGCCAGCAGCCTACAGGGGGCCTTGACCTACGAGCAGTACTTC
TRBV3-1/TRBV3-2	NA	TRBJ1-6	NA	CASSQDRGGSPLHF	TGTGCCAGCAGCCAAGATCGAGGCGGCTCACCCCTCCACTTT
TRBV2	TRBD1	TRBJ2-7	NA	CASSESTTGVLKPYEQYF	TGTGCCAGCAGTGAATCCACCACAGGGGTCCTAAAACCCTACGAGCAGTACTTC
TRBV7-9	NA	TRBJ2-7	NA	CASSPWRGSSYEQYF	TGTGCCAGCAGCCCCTGGCGGGGAAGCTCCTACGAGCAGTACTTC
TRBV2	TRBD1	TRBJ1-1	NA	CASSEAYRGDGAAFF	TGTGCCAGCAGTGAAGCTTACAGGGGCGATGGGGCAGCTTTCTTT
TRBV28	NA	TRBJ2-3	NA	CATRSTDTQYF	TGTGCCACACGGAGCACAGATACGCAGTATTTT
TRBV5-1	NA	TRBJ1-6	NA	CASSLGGPGGLSPLHF	TGCGCCAGCAGCTTGGGGGGGCCCGGTGGTTTGTCACCCCTCCACTTT
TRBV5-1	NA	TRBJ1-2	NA	CASSLAGGEDYTF	TGCGCCAGCAGCTTGGCCGGAGGGGAGGACTACACCTTC
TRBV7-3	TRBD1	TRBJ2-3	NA	CASSPGTASTDTQYF	TGTGCCAGCAGCCCCGGGACAGCTAGCACAGATACGCAGTATTTT
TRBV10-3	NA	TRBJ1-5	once	CASQLGGDQPQHF	TGTGCCAGCCAGCTTGGAGGTGATCAGCCCCAGCATTTT
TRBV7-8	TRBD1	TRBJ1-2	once	CASSTARDRGGGYTF	TGTGCCAGCAGCACAGCCCGGGACAGGGGTGGAGGCTACACCTTC
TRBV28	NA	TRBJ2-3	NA	CASSTPRDSLSTDTQYF	TGTGCCAGCAGTACCCCCCGGGACTCCCTAAGCACAGATACGCAGTATTTT
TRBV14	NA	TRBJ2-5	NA	CASSQGSSRETQYF	TGTGCCAGCAGCCAAGGGTCTAGCAGGGAGACCCAGTACTTC
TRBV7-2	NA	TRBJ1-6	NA	CASSSWRGGTNSPLHF	TGTGCCAGCAGCTCCTGGCGGGGGGGAACCAATTCACCCCTCCACTTT
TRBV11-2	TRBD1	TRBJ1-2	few	CASSLAQGALIRGYTF	TGTGCCAGCAGCTTAGCCCAGGGGGCGTTGATACGTGGCTACACCTTC
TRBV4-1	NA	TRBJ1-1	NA	CASSQGFGNTEAFF	TGCGCCAGCAGCCAAGGGTTCGGGAACACTGAAGCTTTCTTT
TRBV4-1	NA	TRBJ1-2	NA	CASSPEPGLQKGYTF	TGCGCCAGCAGCCCGGAGCCGGGACTTCAAAAGGGCTACACCTTC
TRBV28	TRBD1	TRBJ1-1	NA	CASSLPMTGLEAFF	TGTGCCAGCAGTTTACCCATGACAGGGCTTGAAGCTTTCTTT
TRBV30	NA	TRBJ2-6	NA	CASSQGSGANVLTF	TGTGCCTCCTCACAGGGATCCGGGGCCAACGTCCTGACTTTC
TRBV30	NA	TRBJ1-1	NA	CAWSGARAGNAEAFF	TGTGCCTGGAGTGGCGCCAGGGCGGGGAATGCTGAAGCTTTCTTT
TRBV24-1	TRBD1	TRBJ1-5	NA	CATSEPGQEQHF	TGTGCCACCAGTGAACCGGGACAGGAGCAGCATTTT
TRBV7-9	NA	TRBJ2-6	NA	CASSASPGANVLTF	TGTGCCAGCAGCGCGTCTCCTGGGGCCAACGTCCTGACTTTC
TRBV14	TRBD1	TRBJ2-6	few	CASRRTGSSGANVLTF	TGTGCCAGCAGACGGACAGGTTCCTCTGGGGCCAACGTCCTGACTTTC